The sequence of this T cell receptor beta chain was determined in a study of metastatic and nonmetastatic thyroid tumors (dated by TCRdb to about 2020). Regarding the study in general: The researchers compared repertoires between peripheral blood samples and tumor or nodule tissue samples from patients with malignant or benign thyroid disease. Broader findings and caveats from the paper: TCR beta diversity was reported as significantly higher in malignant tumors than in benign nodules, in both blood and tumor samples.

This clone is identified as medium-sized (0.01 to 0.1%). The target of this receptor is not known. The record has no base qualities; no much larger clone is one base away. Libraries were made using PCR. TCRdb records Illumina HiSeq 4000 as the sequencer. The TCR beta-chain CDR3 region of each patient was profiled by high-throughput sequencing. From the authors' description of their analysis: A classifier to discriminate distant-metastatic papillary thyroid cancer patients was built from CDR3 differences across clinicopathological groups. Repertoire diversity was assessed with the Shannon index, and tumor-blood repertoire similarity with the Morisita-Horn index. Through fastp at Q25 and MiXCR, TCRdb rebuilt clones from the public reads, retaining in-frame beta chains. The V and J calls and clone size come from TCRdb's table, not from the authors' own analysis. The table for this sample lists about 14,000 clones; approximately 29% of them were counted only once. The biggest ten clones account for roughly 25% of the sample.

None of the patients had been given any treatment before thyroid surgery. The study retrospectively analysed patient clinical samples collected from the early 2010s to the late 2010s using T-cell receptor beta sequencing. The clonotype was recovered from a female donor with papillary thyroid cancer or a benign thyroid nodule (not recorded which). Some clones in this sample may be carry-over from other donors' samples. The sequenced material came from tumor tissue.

The CDR3 protein sequence reads: CSAREKHRSNTEAFF. The DNA is TGCAGTGCTAGAGAGAAACATAGGTCGAACACTGAAGCTTTCTTT. The chain uses TRBV20-1 and TRBJ1-1, with the D gene not clear enough to name. V gives up 0 bases and J gives up 1 base, and the segment between their germline ends measures 12 bases. The CDR3 numbers 15 residues from cysteine through phenylalanine. Of the read, only the CDR3 DNA is kept; its 45 bases are in frame from base 1. CDR1 is given as DFQATT and CDR2 as SNEGSKA, both from the germline V gene (reference sequence).